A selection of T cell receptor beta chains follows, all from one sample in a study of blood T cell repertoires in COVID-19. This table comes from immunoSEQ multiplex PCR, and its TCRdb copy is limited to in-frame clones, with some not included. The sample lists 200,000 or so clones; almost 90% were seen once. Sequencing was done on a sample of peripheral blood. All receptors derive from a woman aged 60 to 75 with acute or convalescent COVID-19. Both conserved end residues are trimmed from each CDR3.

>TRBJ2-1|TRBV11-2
ASSSGGSGTSYNEQF
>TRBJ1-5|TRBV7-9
ASSLAPGEGFRNQPQH
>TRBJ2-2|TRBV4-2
ASSQGARGQVGELF
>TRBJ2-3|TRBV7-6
ASSSRTGADTQY
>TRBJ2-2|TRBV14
ASSQESSWASGRNTGELF
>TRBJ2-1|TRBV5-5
ASSLGLITGGEQF
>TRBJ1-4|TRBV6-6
ASSYSSGQGEKLF
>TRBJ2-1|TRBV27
ASSFLDRGLYNEQF
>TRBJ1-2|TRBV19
ASTSGGGDNT
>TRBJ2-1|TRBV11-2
ASSLDRDEQF
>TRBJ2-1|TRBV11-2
ASSIIAGGSRSSYNEQF
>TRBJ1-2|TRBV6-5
ASGTGGGYT
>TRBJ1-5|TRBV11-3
ASSPDRDLSNQPQH
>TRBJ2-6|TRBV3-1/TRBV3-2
ASSDRVGANVLT
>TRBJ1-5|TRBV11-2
ASSLVGGAQPQH
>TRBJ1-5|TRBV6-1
ASSDRVNQPQH
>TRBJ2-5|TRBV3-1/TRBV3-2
ASSQGLAGGQETQY
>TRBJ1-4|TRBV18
ASSPSGVEKLF
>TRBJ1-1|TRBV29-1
SVRTGGLNTEAF
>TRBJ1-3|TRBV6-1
ASSDPRAAGNTIY
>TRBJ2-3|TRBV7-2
ASSLEVRLAGGHTQY
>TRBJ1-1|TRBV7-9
ASSPGPGVGSEAF
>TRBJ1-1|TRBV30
AWSVDRGRTEAF
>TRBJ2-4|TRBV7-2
ASSGLPGQGLSRNIQY
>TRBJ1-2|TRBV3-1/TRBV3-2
ASSHLQGADGYT
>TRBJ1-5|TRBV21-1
ASSKGTDSNQPQH
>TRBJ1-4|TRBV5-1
ASSPQGQNEKLF
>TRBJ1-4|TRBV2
ASLGQGGIEKLF
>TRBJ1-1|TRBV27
ASSQWTGGVNTEAF
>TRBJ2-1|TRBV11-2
ASSLPVTTEQF
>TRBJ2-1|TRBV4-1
ASSHVLAGSYNEQF
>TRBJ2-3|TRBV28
ASSSNSGRAATDTQY
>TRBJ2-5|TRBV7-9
ASSLDGGAGGYQETQY
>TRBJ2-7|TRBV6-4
ASSDKVSGEQY
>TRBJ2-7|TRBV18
ASSPPGTGSYEQY
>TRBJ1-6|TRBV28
ASSPTPGNSPLH
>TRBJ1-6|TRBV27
ASKEEPVGRLPLH
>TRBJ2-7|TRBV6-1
ASSDASGSRSYEQY
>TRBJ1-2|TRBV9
ASSVTAGRGYT
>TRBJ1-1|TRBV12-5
ASGLPVDRGYTEAF
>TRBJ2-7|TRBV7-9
ASSKLAGVAYEQY
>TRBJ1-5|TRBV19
ASSRGYSNQPQH
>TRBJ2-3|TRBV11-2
ASSLGTSGRSSDTQY
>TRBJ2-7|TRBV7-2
ASSRREGPYEQY
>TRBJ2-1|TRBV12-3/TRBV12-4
ASNSQRWDEQF